This TCR beta chain is from a study of cytomegalovirus exposure and HLA in healthy donors. Study as a whole: As an earlier analysis found, about 179 million T cells yielded fewer than 130 million unique TCR beta sequences.

A multiplex PCR was run with 60 Vbeta primers and 13 Jbeta primers. The table came from immunoSEQ multiplex PCR; TCRdb's copy has only in-frame clones and leaves some out. The data contain hundreds of thousands of clones, roughly 81% of them singletons. Study-level findings and limits: Roughly uniform depth of sequencing across donors was assumed in presence/absence analyses. Some TCR beta chains (roughly 150 of them) were listed as cytomegalovirus-associated.

CDR1 and CDR2 (germline): MGHRA, YSYEKL. CDR3 length: 16 amino acids. The V and J ends lost 0 bases and 1 base respectively, with 12 bases between them. This clone was observed a few times. The target antigen is unknown. The chain uses TRBV4-1 and TRBJ1-1; maybe TRBD1 (6 bases). The sequence was collected from a girl under 10 years old in good health and CMV-seronegative. Sequencing input: PBMCs. CDR3 in amino acids: CASSQEERGGNTEAFF. CDR3 in DNA: TGCGCCAGCAGCCAAGAAGAGAGGGGGGGGAACACTGAAGCTTTCTTT.